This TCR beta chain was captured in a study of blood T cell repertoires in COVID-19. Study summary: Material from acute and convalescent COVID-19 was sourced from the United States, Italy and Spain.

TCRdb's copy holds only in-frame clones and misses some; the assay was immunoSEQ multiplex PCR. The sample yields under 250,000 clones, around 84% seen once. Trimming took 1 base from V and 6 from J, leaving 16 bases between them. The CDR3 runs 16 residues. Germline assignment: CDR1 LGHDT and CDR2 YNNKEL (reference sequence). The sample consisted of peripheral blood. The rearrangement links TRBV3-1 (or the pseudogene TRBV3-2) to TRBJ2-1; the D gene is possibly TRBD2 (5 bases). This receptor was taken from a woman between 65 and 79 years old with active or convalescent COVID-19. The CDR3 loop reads CASSQGGAGVGNEQFF. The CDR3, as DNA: TGTGCCAGCAGCCAAGGGGGTGCCGGGGTGGGCAATGAGCAGTTCTTC.